Listed below are T cell receptor beta chains from one sample, sequenced in a study of cytomegalovirus exposure and HLA in healthy donors. Using immunoSEQ multiplex PCR, the repertoire was profiled, and TCRdb retains in-frame clones only, with some absent. The sample carries approximately 220,000 clones, 60% to 80% recorded once. The specimen sequenced was PBMCs. All receptors derive from a male donor in good health and CMV-seronegative. CDR3s include the opening cysteine and the closing phenylalanine or tryptophan. A D gene is named only where the DNA matches it firmly. Only part of the rows carry a size: once, few, many, or a class if the clone is expanded.

abundance	v_gene	len	d_gene	j_gene	CDR3aa	CDR3nt
.	TRBV9	15	TRBD2	TRBJ2-7	CASSGTSGTVGVQYF	TGTGCCAGCAGCGGGACTAGCGGGACGGTGGGGGTGCAGTACTTC
.	TRBV28	14	.	TRBJ1-4	CASSPGTFNEKLFF	TGTGCCAGCAGTCCCGGGACATTCAATGAAAAACTGTTTTTT
.	TRBV28	15	.	TRBJ1-2	CASSLWGGQNYGYTF	TGTGCCAGCAGTTTATGGGGCGGACAGAACTATGGCTACACCTTC
few	TRBV4-3	16	.	TRBJ2-3	CASSQGAPRSTDTQYF	TGCGCCAGCAGCCAAGGAGCTCCCCGCAGCACAGATACGCAGTATTTT
.	TRBV5-6	13	.	TRBJ2-1	CASSLLEGNEQFF	TGTGCCAGCAGCTTGTTGGAGGGAAATGAGCAGTTCTTC
few	TRBV18	16	.	TRBJ2-2	CASSPLVGGETGELFF	TGTGCCAGCTCACCACTCGTGGGAGGAGAGACCGGGGAGCTGTTTTTT
.	TRBV7-9	14	.	TRBJ1-2	CASSLNTGLYGYTF	TGTGCCAGCAGCTTAAATACAGGGCTCTATGGCTACACCTTC
.	TRBV18	13	TRBD2	TRBJ2-7	CASSPLRGDEQYF	TGTGCCAGCTCACCGTTACGGGGGGACGAGCAGTACTTC
.	TRBV7-2	16	TRBD1	TRBJ1-4	CASSARDREAWEKLFF	TGTGCCAGCAGCGCCCGCGACAGGGAGGCTTGGGAAAAACTGTTTTTT
once	TRBV6-6	15	.	TRBJ2-7	CASSSAPGARYEQYF	TGTGCCAGCAGTTCCGCACCGGGAGCTCGCTACGAGCAGTACTTC
.	TRBV6-6	16	TRBD1	TRBJ1-5	CASSSTDRGSNQPQHF	TGTGCCAGCAGTTCCACGGACAGGGGGAGCAATCAGCCCCAGCATTTT
.	TRBV5-1	14	TRBD1	TRBJ1-2	CASSLIQGDYGYTF	TGCGCCAGCAGCTTGATCCAGGGGGACTATGGCTACACCTTC
once	TRBV5-6	15	.	TRBJ1-1	CASSLVGPGVAEAFF	TGTGCCAGCAGCTTGGTAGGACCAGGGGTCGCTGAAGCTTTCTTT
.	TRBV30	14	TRBD1	TRBJ1-1	CAWRGTGLNTEAFF	TGTGCCTGGAGGGGGACAGGGTTAAACACTGAAGCTTTCTTT
.	TRBV5-1	14	TRBD2	TRBJ2-1	CASGLADSYNEQFF	TGCGCCAGCGGGCTAGCGGACTCCTACAATGAGCAGTTCTTC
.	TRBV7-2	14	.	TRBJ1-1	CASSLTALNTEAFF	TGTGCCAGCAGCTTAACAGCTTTGAACACTGAAGCTTTCTTT
.	TRBV7-3	13	.	TRBJ1-1	CASSRQSNTEAFF	TGTGCCAGCAGCCGACAGTCGAACACTGAAGCTTTCTTT
few	TRBV4-3	15	.	TRBJ2-3	CASSQEATGADTQYF	TGCGCCAGCAGCCAAGAAGCCACCGGAGCAGATACGCAGTATTTT
.	TRBV19	14	.	TRBJ1-6	CASCQDRYNSPLHF	TGTGCCAGTTGCCAAGACAGGTATAATTCACCCCTCCACTTT
.	TRBV18	15	.	TRBJ1-1	CASSPRQGGNTEAFF	TGTGCCAGCTCACCACGGCAGGGAGGGAACACTGAAGCTTTCTTT
once	TRBV10-3	16	TRBD2	TRBJ2-1	CAISGLAGGGYNEQFF	TGTGCCATCAGTGGTCTAGCGGGGGGGGGCTACAATGAGCAGTTCTTC
few	TRBV19	16	.	TRBJ2-6	CASSIDRGTGANVLTF	TGTGCCAGTAGTATAGACCGAGGAACGGGTGCCAACGTCCTGACTTTC
once	TRBV5-6	16	TRBD1	TRBJ2-5	CASSLEMANRGETQYF	TGTGCCAGCAGCTTGGAGATGGCTAACAGGGGAGAGACCCAGTACTTC
.	TRBV28	12	.	TRBJ2-7	CASTGGSHEQYF	TGTGCCAGCACCGGAGGATCCCACGAGCAGTACTTC
few	TRBV7-9	13	TRBD2	TRBJ2-7	CASSLGTSGEQYF	TGTGCCAGCAGCCTGGGGACTAGCGGCGAGCAGTACTTC
.	TRBV29-1	14	.	TRBJ1-1	CSATTGGLNTEAFF	TGCAGCGCCACCACCGGAGGCTTGAACACTGAAGCTTTCTTT
.	TRBV4-3	15	.	TRBJ2-5	CASSQDGGNQETQYF	TGCGCCAGCAGCCAAGATGGCGGGAACCAAGAGACCCAGTACTTC
.	TRBV5-1	16	.	TRBJ2-3	CASTSPPGDRADTQYF	TGCGCCAGCACATCTCCTCCGGGGGATCGAGCAGATACGCAGTATTTT
.	TRBV28	14	.	TRBJ1-5	CATRDQLINQPQHF	TGTGCCACCCGGGATCAGCTAATCAATCAGCCCCAGCATTTT
.	TRBV6-5	14	TRBD2	TRBJ2-1	CASTLGTSGFEQFF	TGTGCCAGCACCCTGGGGACTAGCGGTTTTGAGCAGTTCTTC
.	TRBV9	11	TRBD1	TRBJ2-1	CASSFRGEQFF	TGTGCCAGCAGCTTCAGGGGGGAGCAGTTCTTC
.	TRBV18	13	.	TRBJ2-7	CASSPGQTYEQYF	TGTGCCAGCTCACCGGGACAAACCTACGAGCAGTACTTC
.	TRBV15	14	TRBD2	TRBJ2-1	CATRPGGGYNEQFF	TGTGCCACCCGCCCGGGGGGGGGATACAATGAGCAGTTCTTC